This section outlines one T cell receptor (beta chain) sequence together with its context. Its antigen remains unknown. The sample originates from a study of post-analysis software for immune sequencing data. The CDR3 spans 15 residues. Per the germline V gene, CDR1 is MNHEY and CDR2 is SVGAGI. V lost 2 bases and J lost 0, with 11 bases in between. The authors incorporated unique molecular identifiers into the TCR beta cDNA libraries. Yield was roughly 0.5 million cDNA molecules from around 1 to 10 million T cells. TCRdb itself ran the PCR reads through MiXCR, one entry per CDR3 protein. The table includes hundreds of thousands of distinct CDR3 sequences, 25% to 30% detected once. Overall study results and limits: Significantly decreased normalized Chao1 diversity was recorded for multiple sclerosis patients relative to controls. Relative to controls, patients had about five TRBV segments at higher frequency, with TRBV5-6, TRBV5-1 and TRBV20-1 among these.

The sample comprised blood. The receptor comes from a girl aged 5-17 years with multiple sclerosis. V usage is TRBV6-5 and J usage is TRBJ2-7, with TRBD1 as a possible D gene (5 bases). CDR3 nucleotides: TGTGCCAGCAGTTACCTTACCGACAGCTCCTACGAGCAGTACTTC. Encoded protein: CASSYLTDSSYEQYF.